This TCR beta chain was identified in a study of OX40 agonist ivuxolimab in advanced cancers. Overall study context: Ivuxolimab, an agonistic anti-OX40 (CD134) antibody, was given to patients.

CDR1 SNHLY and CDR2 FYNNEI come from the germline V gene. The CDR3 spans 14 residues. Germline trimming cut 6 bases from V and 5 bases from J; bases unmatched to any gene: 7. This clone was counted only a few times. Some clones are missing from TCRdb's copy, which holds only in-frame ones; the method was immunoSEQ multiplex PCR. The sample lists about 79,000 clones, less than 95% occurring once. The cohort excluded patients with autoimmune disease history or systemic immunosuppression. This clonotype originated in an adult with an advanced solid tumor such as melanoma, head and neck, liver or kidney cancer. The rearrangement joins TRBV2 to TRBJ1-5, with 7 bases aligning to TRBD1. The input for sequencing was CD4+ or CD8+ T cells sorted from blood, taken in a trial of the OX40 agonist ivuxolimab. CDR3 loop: CASSGQAGDQPQHF. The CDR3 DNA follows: TGTGCCAGCAGCGGACAGGCAGGCGATCAGCCCCAGCATTTT.